This TCR beta chain was captured in a study of blood T cell repertoires in COVID-19. This table comes from immunoSEQ multiplex PCR, and its TCRdb copy is limited to in-frame clones, with some not included. The table shows roughly 250,000 clones, with roughly 80% occurring only once. The CDR3 extends over 16 amino acids. V shed 1 base and J 3 bases; nucleotides not matched to a gene: 4. Germline V gene lookup returns CDR1 SGHVS and CDR2 FNYEAQ. The chain carries TRBV7-6 and TRBJ1-4; 8 bases are a match to TRBD1. Specimen: peripheral blood. The sequence derives from a woman aged 40 to 50 with active or convalescent COVID-19. Here the CDR3 reads CASSLGWTGPNEKLFF. CDR3 DNA sequence: TGTGCCAGCAGCTTAGGTTGGACAGGGCCTAATGAAAAACTGTTTTTT. The variable domain in full, completed from reference TRBV7-6 and TRBJ1-4, reads GAGVSQSPRYKVTKRGQDVALRCDPISGHVSLYWYRQALGQGPEFLTYFNYEAQQDKSGLPNDRFSAERPEGSISTLTIQRTEQRDSAMYRCASSLGWTGPNEKLFFGSGTQLSVL.